Below, 2 T cell receptor beta chains from the same sample are listed, as sequenced in a study of blood T cell repertoires in COVID-19. Clones were sequenced by immunoSEQ multiplex PCR, and TCRdb holds only the in-frame ones, with some missing. The sample gives some 58,000 clones, around four fifths of which show up once; roughly 29% is in the top ten. Sequences were obtained from peripheral blood. Receptor source: a man between 60 and 75 years old with COVID-19, enrolled during active disease.

Only a few counts were recorded for this clone. The gene calls are TRBV14 and TRBJ2-7; no reliable D call. Germline V lookup: CDR1 SGHDN, CDR2 FVKESK. Trimming shortened V by 8 bases and J by 2 bases, and 10 bases separated the two germline ends. The CDR3 is 12 amino acids. CDR3 coding DNA: TGTGCCAGCTCGCCGGGTACCTACGAGCAGTACTTC. This gives the protein CASSPGTYEQYF.

V is TRBV5-4 and J is TRBJ2-7, with 7 bases identical to TRBD2. Germline CDR1 SGHNT, CDR2 YYREEE (reference sequence). The CDR3 runs to 14 residues. Germline trimming cut 4 bases from V and 7 bases from J; bases unmatched to any gene: 11. The CDR3 coding sequence is TGTGCCAGCAGCCCCCGGGGAGGGCTCGTTGAGCAGTACTTC. Amino acid sequence: CASSPRGGLVEQYF.